This T cell receptor beta chain was recovered during a study of blood T cell repertoires in COVID-19. Study overall: T cells, B-cell-depleted T cells, or PBMCs provided the cDNA or gDNA that served as material.

Study processing details: Estimates of nucleated cell counts were drawn from the amplification of reference gene primers. Sequencing used immunoSEQ multiplex PCR; TCRdb keeps in-frame clones, though not all of them. The D gene and trimming were derived from the DNA, and the V and J assignments and clone size from that table. This table holds around 380,000 clones, about 80% found once. Between the trimmed V and J ends, which lost 5 bases and 5 bases, there was a span of 18 bases. Germline V gene lookup returns CDR1 SGHTA and CDR2 FQGNSA. The CDR3 has 16 residues. This receptor was identified in a human donor with acute or convalescent COVID-19. The donor label of this sample is uncertain. The chain has TRBV7-2 and TRBJ1-4; weak D call: TRBD1 (6 bases). The material sequenced was peripheral blood. The CDR3 nucleotides read TGTGCCAGCAGCCAACGGCGGGGGGCCCCCAATGAAAAACTGTTTTTT. Residues: CASSQRRGAPNEKLFF.